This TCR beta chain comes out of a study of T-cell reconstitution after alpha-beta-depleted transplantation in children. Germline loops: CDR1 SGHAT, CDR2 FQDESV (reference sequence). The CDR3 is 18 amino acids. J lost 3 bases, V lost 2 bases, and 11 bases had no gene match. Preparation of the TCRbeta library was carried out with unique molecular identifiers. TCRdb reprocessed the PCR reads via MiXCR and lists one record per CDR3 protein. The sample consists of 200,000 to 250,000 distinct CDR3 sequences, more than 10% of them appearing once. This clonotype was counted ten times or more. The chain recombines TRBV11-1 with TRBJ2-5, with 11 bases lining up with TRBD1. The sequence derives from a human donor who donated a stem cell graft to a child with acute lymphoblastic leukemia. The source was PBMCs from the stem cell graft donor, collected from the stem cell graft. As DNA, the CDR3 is TGTGCCAGCAGCTTAAGTTTTCGGACAGGGGGCTTAAAAGAGACCCAGTACTTC. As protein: CASSLSFRTGGLKETQYF. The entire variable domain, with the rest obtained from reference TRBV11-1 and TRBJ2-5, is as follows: EAEVAQSPRYKITEKSQAVAFWCDPISGHATLYWYRQILGQGPELLVQFQDESVVDDSQLPKDRFSAERLKGVDSTLKIQPAELGDSAMYLCASSLSFRTGGLKETQYFGPGTRLLVL.